A selection of T cell receptor beta chains follows, all from one sample in a study of regulatory T cells in long-lasting Graves disease. TCRdb fed the multiplex PCR reads into MiXCR, producing one record per CDR3 protein. The table has 350,000 to 500,000 distinct CDR3 sequences, about 14% seen once. This sample also appeared in a second study, on T cells in Graves' hyperthyroidism and ophthalmopathy.

Sequences were derived from peripheral blood mononuclear cells (PBMCs), sampled at new diagnosis, from a patient treated with antithyroid drugs. Source of these receptors: a woman in her fifties or sixties with Graves disease. Both conserved end residues are part of each CDR3. D genes are given only for firm matches. Clone size is stated in some rows and not others, as once, few, many or a class when expanded.

len: 17; d_gene: TRBD2; abundance: many; v_gene: TRBV5-1; j_gene: TRBJ2-5; CDR3nt: TGCGCCAGCAGCTTTGGTGATAGCGGGAGTTGGCAAGAGACCCAGTACTTC; CDR3aa: CASSFGDSGSWQETQYF
len: 15; d_gene: TRBD2; abundance: many; v_gene: TRBV3-1; j_gene: TRBJ2-1; CDR3nt: TGTGCCAGCAGTAGGACTAGCGGGAGGCACAATGAGCAGTTCTTC; CDR3aa: CASSRTSGRHNEQFF
len: 15; d_gene: -; abundance: few; v_gene: TRBV25-1; j_gene: TRBJ1-4; CDR3nt: TGTGCCAGCAGTGTATTCGGGGGCGGGAATGAAAAACTGTTTTTT; CDR3aa: CASSVFGGGNEKLFF
len: 15; d_gene: TRBD1; abundance: many; v_gene: TRBV5-8; j_gene: TRBJ2-7; CDR3nt: TGTGCCAGCAGCCACGCCGGGACAGGGGGTTACGAGCAGTACTTC; CDR3aa: CASSHAGTGGYEQYF
len: 14; d_gene: TRBD1; abundance: many; v_gene: TRBV28; j_gene: TRBJ1-2; CDR3nt: TGTGCCAGCAGTTTAGGGACAGGGGGTTACGGCTACACCTTC; CDR3aa: CASSLGTGGYGYTF
len: 15; d_gene: TRBD2; abundance: many; v_gene: TRBV28; j_gene: TRBJ2-1; CDR3nt: TGTGCCAGCAGTTTATTGACTAGCGGACACAATGAGCAGTTCTTC; CDR3aa: CASSLLTSGHNEQFF
len: 16; d_gene: -; abundance: many; v_gene: TRBV3-1; j_gene: TRBJ1-1; CDR3nt: TGTGCCAGCAGCCCCCCGAGAGGCGGCCGTCGGACTGAAGCTTTCTTT; CDR3aa: CASSPPRGGRRTEAFF
len: 16; d_gene: TRBD2; abundance: -; v_gene: TRBV7-6; j_gene: TRBJ2-3; CDR3nt: TGTGCCAGCAGCCCAACGCTAGCGGGAAGTGGAGATACGCAGTATTTT; CDR3aa: CASSPTLAGSGDTQYF
len: 17; d_gene: -; abundance: few; v_gene: TRBV12-3/TRBV12-4; j_gene: TRBJ1-6; CDR3nt: TGTGCCAGCAGTTTATCGATCGGGGCAGGAGATAATTCACCCCTCCACTTT; CDR3aa: CASSLSIGAGDNSPLHF
len: 13; d_gene: -; abundance: few; v_gene: TRBV5-1; j_gene: TRBJ2-1; CDR3nt: TGCGCCAGCAGCACCCAATCCAACAATGAGCAGTTCTTC; CDR3aa: CASSTQSNNEQFF
len: 14; d_gene: -; abundance: -; v_gene: TRBV27; j_gene: TRBJ2-7; CDR3nt: TGTGCCAGCAGTCAGGGCCGGGCCTCATACGAGCAGTACTTC; CDR3aa: CASSQGRASYEQYF
len: 15; d_gene: TRBD2; abundance: -; v_gene: TRBV4-2; j_gene: TRBJ2-5; CDR3nt: TGTGCCAGCAGCCAATCCGGACTAGACCAAGAGACCCAGTACTTC; CDR3aa: CASSQSGLDQETQYF
len: 15; d_gene: TRBD1; abundance: -; v_gene: TRBV19; j_gene: TRBJ1-2; CDR3nt: TGTGCCAGCCTGGGACAGGGGCGGACTAACTATGGCTACACCTTC; CDR3aa: CASLGQGRTNYGYTF
len: 16; d_gene: -; abundance: many; v_gene: TRBV5-1; j_gene: TRBJ2-2; CDR3nt: TGCGCCAGCAGCCCTCCCACTAGTCAGGGCACCGGGGAGCTGTTTTTT; CDR3aa: CASSPPTSQGTGELFF
len: 13; d_gene: -; abundance: few; v_gene: TRBV5-1; j_gene: TRBJ2-3; CDR3nt: TGCGCCAGCAGCCAAACGGTCCCAGATACGCAGTATTTT; CDR3aa: CASSQTVPDTQYF
len: 16; d_gene: TRBD2; abundance: few; v_gene: TRBV7-7; j_gene: TRBJ2-1; CDR3nt: TGTGCCAGCAGTCGGGGGGAGGGACGCTCCTACAATGAGCAGTTCTTC; CDR3aa: CASSRGEGRSYNEQFF
len: 18; d_gene: -; abundance: many; v_gene: TRBV7-9; j_gene: TRBJ2-1; CDR3nt: TGTGCCAGCAGCTTAGGTACCGGGGGAGTACAATTTTACAATGAGCAGTTCTTC; CDR3aa: CASSLGTGGVQFYNEQFF
len: 15; d_gene: -; abundance: few; v_gene: TRBV29-1; j_gene: TRBJ2-5; CDR3nt: TGCAGCGTTGAAGTTCCCAGGGACTTTTTGGAGACCCAGTACTTC; CDR3aa: CSVEVPRDFLETQYF
len: 15; d_gene: -; abundance: many; v_gene: TRBV7-9; j_gene: TRBJ2-1; CDR3nt: TGTGCCAGCAGCTTGAGAAGGGGGGTCTACAATGAGCAGTTCTTC; CDR3aa: CASSLRRGVYNEQFF
len: 16; d_gene: -; abundance: -; v_gene: TRBV7-2; j_gene: TRBJ2-3; CDR3nt: TGTGCCAGCAGCAAAAGAAGGGACTTAAGCACAGATACGCAGTATTTT; CDR3aa: CASSKRRDLSTDTQYF
len: 13; d_gene: TRBD1; abundance: many; v_gene: TRBV12-3/TRBV12-4; j_gene: TRBJ1-1; CDR3nt: TGTGCCAGCAGGATCACAGGGGTAATGGGCGCTTTCTTT; CDR3aa: CASRITGVMGAFF
len: 17; d_gene: TRBD2; abundance: many; v_gene: TRBV12-3/TRBV12-4; j_gene: TRBJ2-2; CDR3nt: TGTGCCAGCAGTTCCAGCGGGAGGTCGGAGATCGGCGGGGAGCTGTTTTTT; CDR3aa: CASSSSGRSEIGGELFF
len: 17; d_gene: TRBD2; abundance: many; v_gene: TRBV3-1; j_gene: TRBJ2-1; CDR3nt: TGTGCCAGCAGCCAAGGGAGGACTAGCGGTATATACAATGAGCAGTTCTTC; CDR3aa: CASSQGRTSGIYNEQFF
len: 14; d_gene: -; abundance: once; v_gene: TRBV19; j_gene: TRBJ1-1; CDR3nt: TGTGCCAGTAGTCCCATCGACAAGTACACTGAAGCTTTCTTT; CDR3aa: CASSPIDKYTEAFF
len: 15; d_gene: -; abundance: few; v_gene: TRBV6-2/TRBV6-3; j_gene: TRBJ2-7; CDR3nt: TGTGCCAGCAGTTATCACGGGACTCTCTCCTACGAGCAGTACTTC; CDR3aa: CASSYHGTLSYEQYF
len: 17; d_gene: TRBD2; abundance: -; v_gene: TRBV5-6; j_gene: TRBJ2-1; CDR3nt: TGTGCCAGCAGCTTGGAAATTCGGACTAGCGGCCCCTACGAGCAGTTCTTC; CDR3aa: CASSLEIRTSGPYEQFF
len: 12; d_gene: -; abundance: -; v_gene: TRBV28; j_gene: TRBJ2-3; CDR3nt: TGTGCCAGCGCAGTACCCGCAGATACGCAGTATTTT; CDR3aa: CASAVPADTQYF
len: 14; d_gene: -; abundance: many; v_gene: TRBV18; j_gene: TRBJ1-1; CDR3nt: TGTGCCAGCTCACCAGCCGACACCGACACTGAAGCTTTCTTT; CDR3aa: CASSPADTDTEAFF
len: 17; d_gene: -; abundance: many; v_gene: TRBV7-9; j_gene: TRBJ2-3; CDR3nt: TGTGCCAGCAGCCCAATTGAACTCCTCAGGGGGGGAGATACGCAGTATTTT; CDR3aa: CASSPIELLRGGDTQYF
len: 16; d_gene: -; abundance: -; v_gene: TRBV12-3/TRBV12-4; j_gene: TRBJ2-1; CDR3nt: TGTGCCAGCACGGACGCCCCAGGGGAGTCAGACAATGAGCAGTTCTTC; CDR3aa: CASTDAPGESDNEQFF
len: 16; d_gene: -; abundance: -; v_gene: TRBV9; j_gene: TRBJ1-3; CDR3nt: TGTGCCAGCAGCGTATGGGCAGGAGCTGATGGAAACACCATATATTTT; CDR3aa: CASSVWAGADGNTIYF
len: 14; d_gene: TRBD1; abundance: many; v_gene: TRBV7-9; j_gene: TRBJ2-3; CDR3nt: TGTGCCAGCAGCCTACAGGGGGTCGGAGATACGCAGTATTTT; CDR3aa: CASSLQGVGDTQYF
len: 16; d_gene: TRBD1; abundance: -; v_gene: TRBV12-3/TRBV12-4; j_gene: TRBJ2-2; CDR3nt: TGTGCCAGCAGTCGTGGGACAGGGGGTCCGTCCGGGGAGCTGTTTTTT; CDR3aa: CASSRGTGGPSGELFF
len: 14; d_gene: TRBD1; abundance: -; v_gene: TRBV29-1; j_gene: TRBJ2-3; CDR3nt: TGCAGCGTTGAGGGGGGACAGGGGCCGAATACGCAGTATTTT; CDR3aa: CSVEGGQGPNTQYF
len: 15; d_gene: TRBD1; abundance: -; v_gene: TRBV7-9; j_gene: TRBJ1-2; CDR3nt: TGTGCCAGCAGCCCAGACAGGGGCCATGGCTATGGCTACACCTTC; CDR3aa: CASSPDRGHGYGYTF
len: 16; d_gene: TRBD2; abundance: many; v_gene: TRBV28; j_gene: TRBJ2-1; CDR3nt: TGTGCCAGCAGCCGACCCGGGGGGATCTCCTACAATGAGCAGTTCTTC; CDR3aa: CASSRPGGISYNEQFF
len: 17; d_gene: TRBD1; abundance: few; v_gene: TRBV3-1; j_gene: TRBJ1-3; CDR3nt: TGTGCCAGCAGCCGTCGTCCGACAGGGGAAGTTGGAAACACCATATATTTT; CDR3aa: CASSRRPTGEVGNTIYF
len: 16; d_gene: TRBD2; abundance: many; v_gene: TRBV5-5; j_gene: TRBJ2-1; CDR3nt: TGTGCCAGCAGCTTGCGACTAGCGGGAAGGAACAATGAGCAGTTCTTC; CDR3aa: CASSLRLAGRNNEQFF
len: 16; d_gene: TRBD1; abundance: many; v_gene: TRBV12-3/TRBV12-4; j_gene: TRBJ1-6; CDR3nt: TGTGCCAGCAGTTTAGACACGACAGGGGGTGTTTCACCCCTCCACTTT; CDR3aa: CASSLDTTGGVSPLHF
len: 16; d_gene: -; abundance: few; v_gene: TRBV3-1; j_gene: TRBJ1-3; CDR3nt: TGTGCCAGCAGCCAAGATCTATGGGTATCTGGAAACACCATATATTTT; CDR3aa: CASSQDLWVSGNTIYF
len: 15; d_gene: -; abundance: -; v_gene: TRBV6-1; j_gene: TRBJ2-1; CDR3nt: TGTGCCAGCAGCCTATACCGGGACGGAGTCAATGAGCAGTTCTTC; CDR3aa: CASSLYRDGVNEQFF
len: 16; d_gene: TRBD2; abundance: many; v_gene: TRBV2; j_gene: TRBJ2-3; CDR3nt: TGTGCCAGCAGAGGGACTAGCGGGACAAACACAGATACGCAGTATTTT; CDR3aa: CASRGTSGTNTDTQYF
len: 12; d_gene: -; abundance: few; v_gene: TRBV14; j_gene: TRBJ1-1; CDR3nt: TGTGCCAGCAGCCACTTGGGGGGAGGAGCTTTCTTT; CDR3aa: CASSHLGGGAFF
len: 15; d_gene: -; abundance: many; v_gene: TRBV7-9; j_gene: TRBJ2-5; CDR3nt: TGTGCCAGCAGCTTTTCCCGGGACCTGCAAGAGACCCAGTACTTC; CDR3aa: CASSFSRDLQETQYF
len: 15; d_gene: TRBD1; abundance: few; v_gene: TRBV7-7; j_gene: TRBJ2-1; CDR3nt: TGTGCTAGCAGCTCCGGGACAGGGGGCTCTATTGAGCAGTTCTTC; CDR3aa: CASSSGTGGSIEQFF
len: 16; d_gene: -; abundance: -; v_gene: TRBV7-3; j_gene: TRBJ1-6; CDR3nt: TGTGCCAGCAGCTTACGTCCCGCAGGGGCGGATTCACCCCTCCACTTT; CDR3aa: CASSLRPAGADSPLHF
len: 15; d_gene: -; abundance: -; v_gene: TRBV9; j_gene: TRBJ2-1; CDR3nt: TGTGCCAGCAGCGTAGGGCAGGACTCCTACAATGAGCAGTTCTTC; CDR3aa: CASSVGQDSYNEQFF
len: 14; d_gene: -; abundance: few; v_gene: TRBV5-6; j_gene: TRBJ1-1; CDR3nt: TGTGCCAGCAGGCGGATTAGGGGATGGACTGAAGCTTTCTTT; CDR3aa: CASRRIRGWTEAFF
len: 13; d_gene: -; abundance: -; v_gene: TRBV28; j_gene: TRBJ2-7; CDR3nt: TGTGCCAGCAGTTTTGCGACAGTATACGGGCAGTACTTC; CDR3aa: CASSFATVYGQYF
len: 15; d_gene: -; abundance: many; v_gene: TRBV10-1; j_gene: TRBJ2-1; CDR3nt: TGCGCCAGCGCTGTTGAGGGGGTGGGCTACAATGAGCAGTTCTTC; CDR3aa: CASAVEGVGYNEQFF
len: 12; d_gene: -; abundance: many; v_gene: TRBV30; j_gene: TRBJ1-2; CDR3nt: TGTGCCTGGAGTGTACGATCCCATGGCTACACCTTC; CDR3aa: CAWSVRSHGYTF
len: 16; d_gene: -; abundance: -; v_gene: TRBV27; j_gene: TRBJ2-2; CDR3nt: TGTGCCAGCAGTCTTCGGGGGGCTGGGGACACCGGGGAGCTGTTTTTT; CDR3aa: CASSLRGAGDTGELFF
len: 15; d_gene: -; abundance: many; v_gene: TRBV7-2; j_gene: TRBJ2-1; CDR3nt: TGTGCCAGCAGCTTAGGCTTCGGATCGGAAGGCGCGCAGTTCTTC; CDR3aa: CASSLGFGSEGAQFF
len: 15; d_gene: -; abundance: many; v_gene: TRBV7-2; j_gene: TRBJ2-3; CDR3nt: TGTGCCAGCAGCTTAATTCTGGTGGCGGGAAGCGCGCAGTATTTT; CDR3aa: CASSLILVAGSAQYF
len: 16; d_gene: TRBD2; abundance: -; v_gene: TRBV4-2; j_gene: TRBJ2-3; CDR3nt: TGTGCCAGCAGCCAATTAGCGGGAGGGAGCCCAGATACGCAGTATTTT; CDR3aa: CASSQLAGGSPDTQYF
len: 18; d_gene: TRBD2; abundance: many; v_gene: TRBV11-2; j_gene: TRBJ2-1; CDR3nt: TGTGCCAGCAGCTTACTCCTGGGCGGGAGGACGATTAGCGATGAGCAGTTCTTC; CDR3aa: CASSLLLGGRTISDEQFF
len: 14; d_gene: TRBD1; abundance: many; v_gene: TRBV5-1; j_gene: TRBJ2-1; CDR3nt: TGCGCCAGCAGCACCGCGACAGGGGTCAATGAGCAGTTCTTC; CDR3aa: CASSTATGVNEQFF
len: 16; d_gene: TRBD2; abundance: -; v_gene: TRBV2; j_gene: TRBJ2-1; CDR3nt: TGTGCCAGCAGTGCTCGACAACTAGCGGTCAACAATGAGCAGTTCTTC; CDR3aa: CASSARQLAVNNEQFF
len: 17; d_gene: -; abundance: many; v_gene: TRBV7-8; j_gene: TRBJ2-3; CDR3nt: TGTGCCAGCACCCCTTCTCGTTGGTGGTCCAGCACAGATACGCAGTATTTT; CDR3aa: CASTPSRWWSSTDTQYF
len: 14; d_gene: -; abundance: -; v_gene: TRBV7-2; j_gene: TRBJ1-5; CDR3nt: TGTGCCAGCAGCTTAGAGTGGCGTAATCAGCCCCAGCATTTT; CDR3aa: CASSLEWRNQPQHF